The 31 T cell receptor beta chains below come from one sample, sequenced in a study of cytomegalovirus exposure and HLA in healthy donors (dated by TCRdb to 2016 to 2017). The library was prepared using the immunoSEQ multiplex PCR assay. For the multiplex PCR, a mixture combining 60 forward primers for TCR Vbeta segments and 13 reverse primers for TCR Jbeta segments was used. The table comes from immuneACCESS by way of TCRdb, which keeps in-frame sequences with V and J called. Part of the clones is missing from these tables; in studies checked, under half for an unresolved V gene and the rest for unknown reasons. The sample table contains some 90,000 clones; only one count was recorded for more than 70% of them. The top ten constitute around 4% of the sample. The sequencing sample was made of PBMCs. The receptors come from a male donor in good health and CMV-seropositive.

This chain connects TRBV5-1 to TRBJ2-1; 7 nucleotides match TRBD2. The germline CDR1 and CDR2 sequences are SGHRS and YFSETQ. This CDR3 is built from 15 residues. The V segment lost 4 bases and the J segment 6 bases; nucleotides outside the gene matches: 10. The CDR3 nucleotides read TGCGCCAGCAGCGAACTAGCGAGCGCCTCCAATGAGCAGTTCTTC. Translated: CASSELASASNEQFF.

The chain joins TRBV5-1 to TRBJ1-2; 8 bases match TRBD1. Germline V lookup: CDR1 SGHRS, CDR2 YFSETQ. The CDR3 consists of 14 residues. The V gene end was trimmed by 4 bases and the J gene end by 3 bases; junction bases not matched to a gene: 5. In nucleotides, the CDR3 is TGCGCCAGCAGCCTGGACAGGGTTGACTATGGCTACACCTTC. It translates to CASSLDRVDYGYTF.

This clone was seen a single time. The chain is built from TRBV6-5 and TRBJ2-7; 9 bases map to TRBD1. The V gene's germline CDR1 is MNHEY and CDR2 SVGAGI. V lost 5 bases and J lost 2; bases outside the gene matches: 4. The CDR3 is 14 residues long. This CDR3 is CASSSNRGPYEQYF. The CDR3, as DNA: TGTGCCAGCAGTAGCAACAGGGGGCCCTACGAGCAGTACTTC.

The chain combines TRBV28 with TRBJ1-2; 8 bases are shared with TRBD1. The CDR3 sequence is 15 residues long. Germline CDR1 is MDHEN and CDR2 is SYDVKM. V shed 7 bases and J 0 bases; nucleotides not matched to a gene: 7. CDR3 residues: CASIESGGANYGYTF. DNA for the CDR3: TGTGCCAGCATCGAGTCAGGGGGCGCTAACTATGGCTACACCTTC.

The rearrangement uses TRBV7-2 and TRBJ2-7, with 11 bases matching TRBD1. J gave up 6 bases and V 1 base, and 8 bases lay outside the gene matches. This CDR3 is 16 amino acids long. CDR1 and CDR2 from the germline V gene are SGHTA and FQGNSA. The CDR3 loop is CASSLVTIGTGGEQYF. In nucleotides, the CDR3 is TGTGCCAGCAGCTTAGTTACCATCGGGACAGGGGGCGAGCAGTACTTC.

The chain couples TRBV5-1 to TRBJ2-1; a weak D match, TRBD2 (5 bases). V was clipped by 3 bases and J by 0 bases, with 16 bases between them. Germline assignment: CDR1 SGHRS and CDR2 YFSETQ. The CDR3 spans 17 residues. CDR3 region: CASSSYPAGSSYNEQFF. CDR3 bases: TGCGCCAGCAGCTCGTACCCGGCTGGGAGCTCCTACAATGAGCAGTTCTTC.

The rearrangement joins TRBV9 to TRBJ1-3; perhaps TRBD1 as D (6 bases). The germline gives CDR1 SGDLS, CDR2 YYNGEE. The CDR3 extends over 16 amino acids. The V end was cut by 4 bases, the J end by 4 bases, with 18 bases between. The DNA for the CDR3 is TGTGCCAGCAGCAGCGACCGGGACACGGCAGGAAACACCATATATTTT. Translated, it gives CASSSDRDTAGNTIYF.

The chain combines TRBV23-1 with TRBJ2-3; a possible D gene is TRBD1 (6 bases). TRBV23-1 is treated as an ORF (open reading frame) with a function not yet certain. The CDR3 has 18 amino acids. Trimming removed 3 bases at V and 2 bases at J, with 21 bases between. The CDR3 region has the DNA TGCGCCAGCAGTCATGCTAACAGGGTTACCCTCTTCACAGATACGCAGTATTTT. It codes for CASSHANRVTLFTDTQYF.

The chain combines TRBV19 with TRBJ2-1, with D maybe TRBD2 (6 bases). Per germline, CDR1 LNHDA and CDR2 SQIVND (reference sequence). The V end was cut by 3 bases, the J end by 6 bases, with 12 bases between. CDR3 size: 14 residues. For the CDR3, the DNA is TGTGCCAGTAGTATGCTCGGGGGAGTCAATGAGCAGTTCTTC. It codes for CASSMLGGVNEQFF.

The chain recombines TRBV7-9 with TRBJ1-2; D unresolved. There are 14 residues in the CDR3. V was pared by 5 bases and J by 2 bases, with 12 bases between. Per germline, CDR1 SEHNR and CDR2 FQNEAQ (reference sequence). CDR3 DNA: TGTGCCAGCAGCCACACCGGGAGCAACTATGGCTACACCTTC. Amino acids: CASSHTGSNYGYTF.

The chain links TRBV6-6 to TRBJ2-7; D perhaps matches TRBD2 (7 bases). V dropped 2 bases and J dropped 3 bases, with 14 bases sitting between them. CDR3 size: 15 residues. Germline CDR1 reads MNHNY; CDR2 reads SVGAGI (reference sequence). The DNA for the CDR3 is TGTGCCAGCAGTTACCCGGAGGGGGGGGTCTACGAGCAGTACTTC. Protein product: CASSYPEGGVYEQYF.

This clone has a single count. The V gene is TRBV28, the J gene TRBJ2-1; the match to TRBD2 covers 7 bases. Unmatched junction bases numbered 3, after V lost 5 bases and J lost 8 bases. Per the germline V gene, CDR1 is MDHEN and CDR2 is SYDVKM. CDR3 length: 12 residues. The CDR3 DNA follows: TGTGCCAGCAGTCTGGGGGGGGATGAGCAGTTCTTC. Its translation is CASSLGGDEQFF.

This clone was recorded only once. The CDR3 DNA reads TGTGCCAGCAGCCCCTCCCTGGGAGGTGGAAACACCATATATTTT. Encoded protein: CASSPSLGGGNTIYF. V gene TRBV5-4 combines with J gene TRBJ1-3; no reliable D call. The CDR3 length is 15 residues. Germline V lookup: CDR1 SGHNT, CDR2 YYREEE (reference sequence). Trimming took 4 bases from V and 3 from J, leaving 14 bases between them.

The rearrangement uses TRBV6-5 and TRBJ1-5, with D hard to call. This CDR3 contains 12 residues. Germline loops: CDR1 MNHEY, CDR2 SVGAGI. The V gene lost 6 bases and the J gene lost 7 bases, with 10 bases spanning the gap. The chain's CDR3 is CASSLLLQPQHF. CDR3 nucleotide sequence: TGTGCCAGCAGCCTACTTCTCCAGCCCCAGCATTTT.

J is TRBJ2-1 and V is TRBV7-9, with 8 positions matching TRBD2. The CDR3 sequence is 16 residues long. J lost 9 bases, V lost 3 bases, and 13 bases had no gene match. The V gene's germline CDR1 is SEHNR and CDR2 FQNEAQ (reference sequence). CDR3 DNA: TGTGCCAGCAGCTTGGAGAGCGGGAGAGCCCCTGGTGAGCAGTTCTTC. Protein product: CASSLESGRAPGEQFF.

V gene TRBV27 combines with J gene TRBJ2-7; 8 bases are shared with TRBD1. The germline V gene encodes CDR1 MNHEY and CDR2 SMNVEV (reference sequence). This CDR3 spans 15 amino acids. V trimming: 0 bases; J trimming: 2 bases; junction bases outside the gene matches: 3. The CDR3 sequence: CASSLSAGQAYEQYF. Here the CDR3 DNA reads TGTGCCAGCAGTTTATCGGCGGGACAGGCCTACGAGCAGTACTTC.

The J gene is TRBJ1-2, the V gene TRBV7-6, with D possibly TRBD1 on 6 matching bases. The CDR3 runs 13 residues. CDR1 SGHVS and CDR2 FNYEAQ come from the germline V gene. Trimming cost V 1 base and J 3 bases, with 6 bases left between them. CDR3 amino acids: CASSLDRDYGYTF. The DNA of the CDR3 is TGTGCCAGCAGCTTAGACAGGGACTATGGCTACACCTTC.

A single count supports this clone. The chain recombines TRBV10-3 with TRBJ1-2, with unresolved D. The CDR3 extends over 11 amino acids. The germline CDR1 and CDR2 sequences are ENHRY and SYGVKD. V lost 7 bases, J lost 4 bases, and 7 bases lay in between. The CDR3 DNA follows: TGTGCCATCACTCGGGGCTATGGCTACACCTTC. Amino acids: CAITRGYGYTF.

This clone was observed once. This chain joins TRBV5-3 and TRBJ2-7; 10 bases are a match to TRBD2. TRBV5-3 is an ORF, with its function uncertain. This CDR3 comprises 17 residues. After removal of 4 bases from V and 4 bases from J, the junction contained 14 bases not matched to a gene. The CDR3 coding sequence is TGTGCCAGAAGCGATGAGCGGGGGGGCCGGTGCGATTACGAGCAGTACTTC. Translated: CARSDERGGRCDYEQYF.

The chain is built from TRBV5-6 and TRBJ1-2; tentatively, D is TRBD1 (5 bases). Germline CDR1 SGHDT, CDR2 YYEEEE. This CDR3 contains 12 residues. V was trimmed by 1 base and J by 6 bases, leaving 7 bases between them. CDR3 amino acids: CASSLRGDGYTF. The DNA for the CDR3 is TGTGCCAGCAGCTTGCGGGGGGATGGCTACACCTTC.

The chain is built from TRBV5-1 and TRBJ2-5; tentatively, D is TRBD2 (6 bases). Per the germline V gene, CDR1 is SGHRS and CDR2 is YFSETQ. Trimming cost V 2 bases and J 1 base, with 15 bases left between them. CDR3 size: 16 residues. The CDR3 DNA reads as TGCGCCAGCAGCTTCGGACTACCTTGGACCCAAGAGACCCAGTACTTC. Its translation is CASSFGLPWTQETQYF.

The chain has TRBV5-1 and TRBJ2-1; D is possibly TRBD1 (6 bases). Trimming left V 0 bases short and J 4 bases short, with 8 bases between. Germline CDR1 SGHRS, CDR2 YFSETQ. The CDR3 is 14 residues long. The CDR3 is CASSLGTAYNEQFF. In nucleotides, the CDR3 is TGCGCCAGCAGCTTGGGGACAGCGTACAATGAGCAGTTCTTC.

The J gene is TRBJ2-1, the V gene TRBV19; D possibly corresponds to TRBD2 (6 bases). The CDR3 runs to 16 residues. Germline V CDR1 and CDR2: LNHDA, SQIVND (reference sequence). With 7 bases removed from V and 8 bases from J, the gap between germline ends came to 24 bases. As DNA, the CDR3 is TGTGCCAGTACCTCCCGGGGGACGTGGGGTCGGGATGAGCAGTTCTTC. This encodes CASTSRGTWGRDEQFF.

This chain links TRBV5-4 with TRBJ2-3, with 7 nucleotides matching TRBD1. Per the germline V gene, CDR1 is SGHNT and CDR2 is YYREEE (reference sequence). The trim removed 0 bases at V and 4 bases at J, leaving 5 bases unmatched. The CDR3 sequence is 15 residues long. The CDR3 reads CASSLARGRPDTQYF. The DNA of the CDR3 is TGTGCCAGCAGCTTGGCTAGGGGGCGCCCAGATACGCAGTATTTT. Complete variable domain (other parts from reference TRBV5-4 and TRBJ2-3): ETGVTQSPTHLIKTRGQQVTLRCSSQSGHNTVSWYQQALGQGPQFIFQYYREEENGRGNFPPRFSGLQFPNYSSELNVNALELDDSALYLCASSLARGRPDTQYFGPGTRLTVL.

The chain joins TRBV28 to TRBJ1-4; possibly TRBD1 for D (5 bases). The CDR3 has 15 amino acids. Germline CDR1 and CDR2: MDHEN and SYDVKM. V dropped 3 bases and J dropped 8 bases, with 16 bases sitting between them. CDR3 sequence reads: CASSFPTRGGEKLFF. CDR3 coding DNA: TGTGCCAGCAGTTTCCCCACAAGGGGTGGCGAAAAACTGTTTTTT.

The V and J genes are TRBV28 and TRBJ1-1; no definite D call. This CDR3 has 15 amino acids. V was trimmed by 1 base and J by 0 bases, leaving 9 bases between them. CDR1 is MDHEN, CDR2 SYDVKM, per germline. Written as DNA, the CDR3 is TGTGCCAGCAGTTTATTTCGAGGATTGAACACTGAAGCTTTCTTT. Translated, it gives CASSLFRGLNTEAFF.

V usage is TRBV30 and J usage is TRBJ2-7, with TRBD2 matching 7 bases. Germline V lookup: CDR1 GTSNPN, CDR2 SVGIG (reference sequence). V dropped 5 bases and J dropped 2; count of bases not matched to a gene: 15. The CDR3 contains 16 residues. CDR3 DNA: TGTGCCTGGTCCTTAACGGGGCCTAGCGGCCCCTACGAGCAGTACTTC. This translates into CAWSLTGPSGPYEQYF.

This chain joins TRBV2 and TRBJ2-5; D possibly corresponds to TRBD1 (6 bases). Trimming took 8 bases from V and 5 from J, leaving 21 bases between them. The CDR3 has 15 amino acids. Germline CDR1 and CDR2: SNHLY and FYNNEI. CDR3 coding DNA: TGTGCCAGCTCAGGGGCTCGCAGGGGATGGGAGACCCAGTACTTC. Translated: CASSGARRGWETQYF.

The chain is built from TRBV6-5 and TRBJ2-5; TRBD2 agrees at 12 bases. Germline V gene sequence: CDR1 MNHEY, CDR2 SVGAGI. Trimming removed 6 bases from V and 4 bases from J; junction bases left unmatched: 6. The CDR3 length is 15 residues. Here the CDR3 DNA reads TGTGCCAGCAGCCGACTAGCGGGGGATAGAGAGACCCAGTACTTC. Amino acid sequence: CASSRLAGDRETQYF.

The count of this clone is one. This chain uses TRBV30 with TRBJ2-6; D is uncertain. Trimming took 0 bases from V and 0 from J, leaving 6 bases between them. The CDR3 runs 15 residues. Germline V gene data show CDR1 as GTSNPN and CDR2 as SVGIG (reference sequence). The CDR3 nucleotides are TGTGCCTGGAGTGTACAAACCTCTGGGGCCAACGTCCTGACTTTC. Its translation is CAWSVQTSGANVLTF.

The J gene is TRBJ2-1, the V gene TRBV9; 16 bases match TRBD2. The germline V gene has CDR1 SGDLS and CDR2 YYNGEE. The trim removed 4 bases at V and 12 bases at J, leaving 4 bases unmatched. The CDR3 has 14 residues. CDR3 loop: CASSSGLAGGPQFF. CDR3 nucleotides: TGTGCCAGCAGCTCGGGACTAGCGGGAGGGCCGCAGTTCTTC.